This T cell receptor beta chain was documented in a study of T cell repertoires in cytomegalovirus infection. For the study at large: Shared public TCR beta signatures pointed to both CMV infection and a matching HLA type. General study findings and limits: Individuals carrying CMV plus the relevant HLA were identified by cumulative frequency of public TCR beta families. There were HLA-C-restricted CMV-specific TCR beta clonotypes dominating the ex vivo response.

J was trimmed by 4 bases and V by 5 bases; bases with no gene match: 3. The CDR3 totals 13 residues. Germline V gene lookup returns CDR1 SGHTA and CDR2 FQGNSA. In regard to this clonotype: As yet, its antigen is unknown.

TCRdb reprocessed the reads with MiXCR, giving one entry per CDR3 protein. The table includes fewer than 300,000 distinct CDR3 sequences, about 23% detected once. This clonotype was obtained from a human donor in good health (CMV status not recorded). Some clones in this sample may be carry-over from other donors' samples. V gene TRBV7-2 combines with J gene TRBJ2-5, with TRBD1 matching 8 bases. The sequencing sample was made of PBMCs. The CDR3 loop reads CASSKQGVETQYF. The CDR3 nucleotides read TGTGCCAGCAGCAAACAGGGGGTAGAGACCCAGTACTTC. Combining the CDR3 with reference TRBV7-2 and TRBJ2-5 gives the whole variable domain GAGVSQSPSNKVTEKGKDVELRCDPISGHTALYWYRQSLGQGLEFLIYFQGNSAPDKSGLPSDRFSAERTGGSVSTLTIQRTQQEDSAVYLCASSKQGVETQYFGPGTRLLVL.